The source of this TCR beta chain is a study of blood T cell repertoires in COVID-19 (TCRdb year 2020). In terms of the full investigation: Collaborator samples came from the United States, Italy and Spain and covered acute and convalescent phases of COVID-19. The prospective study material was composed of cDNA or gDNA derived from T cells, B-cell-depleted T cells, or PBMCs. Deeply sampled blood TCRbeta repertoires from subjects exposed to, actively infected with, or recovered from COVID-19 were included in the dataset. The repertoires were released in a freely available public database intended as a resource for research on the immune response to SARS-CoV-2. The samples were drawn from two sources: the first 160 participants of the ongoing ImmuneRACE study, and over 950 subjects contributed by 6 global collaborators. Sample metadata almost always included a de-identified subject ID, COVID-19 status, age in years and sex. Where HLA class I and class II types were available, the types were taken from metadata supplied by the sample provider, not from assay-based typing. What the research found in general, with its limitations: The quantity of clinical and demographic metadata differed by source and by participant and was supplied without curation.

Each collaborating institution followed its own protocols to collect whole blood in K2EDTA tubes. For TCRbeta analysis, collaborators shipped samples as frozen whole blood, isolated PBMCs, or DNA extracted from either of those sample types. V is trimmed back by 0 bases and J by 10 bases, and the junction contains 4 bases that no gene match accounts for. The CDR3 sequence holds 13 residues, the cysteine and phenylalanine included. Only CDR3 DNA remains: 39 bases, in frame from the first base. From the germline V gene (reference sequence), CDR1 is SGHNT and CDR2 is YYREEE. TCRbeta CDR3 regions were amplified from genomic DNA using the immunoSEQ Assay, a bias-controlled multiplex PCR. As for the authors' bioinformatics: The number of nucleated cells in each sample was estimated from the amplification of reference gene primers within the assay. To quantify the absolute abundance of each unique TCRbeta CDR3 rearrangement, sequence reads were collapsed and filtered. For each sample, productive Simpson clonality was calculated by taking the square root of Simpson's diversity index across productive rearrangements. Drawn from immuneACCESS, this table holds only the in-frame rearrangements with V and J called that TCRdb kept. Clones are partly lost; checked studies trace under half to an unresolved V gene and leave the rest unexplained. The V and J calls and clone size are taken from that table; D and trimming were inferred from the DNA. Across this sample there are 250,000 to 300,000 clones, with 81% seen only once. The ten biggest clones cover around 2.9% of the sample.

In this sample, this clone turned up a few times. Its target antigen remains unknown. Qualities for individual bases were not recorded, and no much larger clone is one base off. The receptor's source is a woman aged 55-70 years with active or convalescent COVID-19. Sequenced: peripheral blood. The chain is assembled from TRBV5-4 and TRBJ2-1, with TRBD2 identical over 7 junction bases. The nucleotide sequence is TGTGCCAGCAGCTTGGTAGCGGGCGGGGAGCAGTTCTTC. Its translation reads: CASSLVAGGEQFF.